The 32 T cell receptor beta chains in this list originate from one sample, sequenced in a study of T cell responses to AZD1222 COVID-19 vaccine. Sequencing used immunoSEQ multiplex PCR; TCRdb keeps in-frame clones, though not all of them. The sample lists about 140,000 clones, approximately 90% occurring once. The material sequenced was peripheral blood, taken 28 days after the second AZD1222 dose. These receptors all stem from an adult who received the AZD1222 COVID-19 vaccine.

This clone was detected once. The rearrangement links TRBV7-2 to TRBJ2-7, with D uncertain. The V gene lost 0 bases and the J gene lost 1 base, with 7 bases spanning the gap. The CDR3 consists of 14 residues. Germline V gives CDR1 SGHTA, CDR2 FQGNSA. In DNA, the CDR3 is TGTGCCAGCAGCTTAGCTTCGATTTCCTACGAGCAGTACTTC. This sequence encodes CASSLASISYEQYF.

The gene calls are TRBV10-3 and TRBJ1-2; D not resolved. V lost 2 bases and J 4 bases, leaving 14 bases between the germline ends. The V gene's germline CDR1 is ENHRY and CDR2 SYGVKD. The CDR3 is made up of 15 amino acids. The CDR3 DNA reads as TGTGCCATCAGTGAGATCGAAGTCGGTGGCTATGGCTACACCTTC. This encodes CAISEIEVGGYGYTF.

The CDR3 loop is CASSYAGVGETQYF. CDR3 in DNA: TGTGCCAGCAGTTACGCGGGAGTGGGTGAGACCCAGTACTTC. V and J are TRBV6-6 and TRBJ2-5; 7 bases agree with TRBD2. The CDR3 is made up of 14 amino acids. Per the germline V gene, CDR1 is MNHNY and CDR2 is SVGAGI (reference sequence). V dropped 2 bases and J dropped 5; count of bases not matched to a gene: 5.

The rearrangement joins TRBV6-2 or TRBV6-3 to TRBJ1-4; D is unclear. V lost 3 bases and J 8 bases, leaving 10 bases between the germline ends. CDR3 length equals 13 residues. Germline V lookup: CDR1 MNHEY, CDR2 SVGEGT. For the CDR3, the DNA is TGTGCCAGCAGTTATGTGGAACACGAAAAACTGTTTTTT. Its translation is CASSYVEHEKLFF.

The chain is built from TRBV10-3 and TRBJ2-1, with D possibly being TRBD1 (6 bases). CDR3 length: 14 residues. Germline V gene data show CDR1 as ENHRY and CDR2 as SYGVKD. The V end lost 7 bases, the J end lost 5 bases, and 15 bases lay between the germline ends. CDR3 protein: CAIMGARYNNEQFF. The DNA for the CDR3 is TGTGCCATCATGGGGGCCCGATATAACAATGAGCAGTTCTTC.

The count of this clone is one. The V gene is TRBV18, the J gene TRBJ2-7; TRBD2 aligns across 7 bases. Looked up from germline, CDR1 is KGHSH and CDR2 is LQKENI. V was clipped by 3 bases and J by 8 bases; unmatched bases: 13. This CDR3 has 15 amino acids. The CDR3 DNA is TGTGCCAGCTCACCTGACGGCGGGGGTTCGTGGAAGCAGTACTTC. Residues: CASSPDGGGSWKQYF.

This chain links TRBV19 with TRBJ2-7, with 7 bases that match TRBD1. This CDR3 is built from 14 residues. V shed 1 base and J 2 bases; nucleotides not matched to a gene: 2. CDR1 is LNHDA, CDR2 SQIVND, per germline (reference sequence). The CDR3 DNA follows: TGTGCCAGTAGTATAGGGGACAGCACCTACGAGCAGTACTTC. Its translation is CASSIGDSTYEQYF. The entire variable domain, with the rest obtained from reference TRBV19 and TRBJ2-7, is as follows: DGGITQSPKYLFRKEGQNVTLSCEQNLNHDAMYWYRQDPGQGLRLIYYSQIVNDFQKGDIAEGYSVSREKKESFPLTVTSAQKNPTAFYLCASSIGDSTYEQYFGPGTRLTVT.

The chain links TRBV6-6 to TRBJ1-5; perhaps TRBD1 as D (5 bases). V was pared by 5 bases and J by 5 bases, with 31 bases between. The germline V gene has CDR1 MNHNY and CDR2 SVGAGI (reference sequence). This CDR3 is built from 20 residues. This CDR3 reads CASSPGQFGTSYTLHQPQHF. The CDR3 nucleotides read TGTGCCAGCAGTCCCGGCCAATTTGGGACTTCTTATACGCTCCATCAGCCCCAGCATTTT.

The chain carries TRBV2 and TRBJ1-1; no clear D gene. V lost 1 base, J lost 10 bases, and 13 bases lay in between. Germline CDR1 SNHLY, CDR2 FYNNEI. This CDR3 is 13 amino acids long. This chain's CDR3 is CASSEGGLNGAFF. The CDR3 DNA is TGTGCCAGCAGTGAAGGAGGGTTGAACGGAGCTTTCTTT.

This sequence joins TRBV25-1 and TRBJ2-5; D possibly corresponds to TRBD1 (5 bases). CDR3 length equals 12 residues. V was pared by 4 bases and J by 5 bases, with 8 bases between. Germline CDR1 MGHDK, CDR2 SYGVNS. The CDR3 sequence: CASSVRGETQYF. CDR3 nucleotides: TGTGCCAGCAGTGTAAGGGGTGAGACCCAGTACTTC.

The chain employs TRBV7-9 and TRBJ1-2; D is ambiguous. The germline CDR1 and CDR2 sequences are SEHNR and FQNEAQ (reference sequence). The ends were cut back, 0 bases at V and 4 bases at J, with 12 bases in the middle. The CDR3 loop spans 15 amino acids. CDR3 in amino acids: CASSLAGAEPYGYTF. CDR3 nucleotide sequence: TGTGCCAGCAGCTTAGCGGGCGCGGAACCCTATGGCTACACCTTC.

The gene calls are TRBV5-1 and TRBJ1-1; the D gene is possibly TRBD1 (6 bases). Germline V gives CDR1 SGHRS, CDR2 YFSETQ. The CDR3 extends over 14 amino acids. Trimming left V 4 bases short and J 7 bases short, with 17 bases between. The CDR3 DNA sequence: TGCGCCAGCAGCCCGGATGGGGGGCCGGGTGAAGCTTTCTTT. Translation gives CASSPDGGPGEAFF.

The chain links TRBV7-9 to TRBJ2-7; D is perhaps TRBD2 (6 bases). CDR3 length equals 14 residues. Trimming removed 5 bases from V and 3 bases from J, with 14 bases in between. CDR1 is SEHNR and CDR2 is FQNEAQ in the germline V gene (reference sequence). The CDR3 region has the DNA TGTGCCAGCAGCCCCAGGGACTCCGTCTACGAGCAGTACTTC. Translation: CASSPRDSVYEQYF. The complete variable domain, with remaining parts taken from reference TRBV7-9 and TRBJ2-7, reads DTGVSQNPRHKITKRGQNVTFRCDPISEHNRLYWYRQTLGQGPEFLTYFQNEAQLEKSRLLSDRFSAERPKGSFSTLEIQRTEQGDSAMYLCASSPRDSVYEQYFGPGTRLTVT.

The chain is built from TRBV29-1 and TRBJ1-4; TRBD1 matches at 9 bases. CDR1 is SQVTM and CDR2 is ANQGSEA in the germline V gene. The CDR3 covers 15 residues. V gave up 4 bases and J gave up 7 bases; unmatched junction bases: 10. The CDR3 coding sequence is TGCAGCGTTGTGCCCTTACAGGGGGCATTTGAAAAACTGTTTTTT. Protein: CSVVPLQGAFEKLFF.

This clone is a singleton in its sample. The chain recombines TRBV6-5 with TRBJ1-4, with 10 bases fitting TRBD1. CDR3 length equals 14 residues. Germline lookup yields CDR1 MNHEY and CDR2 SVGAGI. Trimming removed 6 bases from V and 5 bases from J; junction bases left unmatched: 3. The CDR3 region has the DNA TGTGCCAGCAGGAGGACAGGGGGGAATGAAAAACTGTTTTTT. Translation gives CASRRTGGNEKLFF.

The genes are TRBV2 and TRBJ1-5; D gene uncertain. The CDR3 is 16 amino acids. Germline loops: CDR1 SNHLY, CDR2 FYNNEI. The germline V and J ends were trimmed by 3 bases and 0 bases, with 12 bases remaining between them. The CDR3 bases are TGTGCCAGCAGTGATCTAGGGAGGGCTAGCAATCAGCCCCAGCATTTT. This sequence encodes CASSDLGRASNQPQHF.

The CDR3 loop reads CASSISLRGHGELFF. Written as DNA, the CDR3 is TGTGCCAGTAGCATAAGCCTGAGGGGGCACGGGGAGCTGTTTTTT. The V gene is TRBV19, the J gene TRBJ2-2, with 7 bases lining up with TRBD1. This CDR3 region has 15 residues. The junction had 11 bases not matched to a gene; V was cut back by 6 bases and J by 7 bases. In germline, CDR1 is LNHDA, CDR2 SQIVND (reference sequence).

V and J are TRBV6-5 and TRBJ2-1; 13 nucleotides align to TRBD2. V was clipped by 6 bases and J by 5 bases; unmatched bases: 4. The CDR3 contains 15 residues. The V gene's germline CDR1 is MNHEY and CDR2 SVGAGI. The CDR3 bases are TGTGCCAGCAGCTCCGGGACTAGCGGGGACAATGAGCAGTTCTTC. Amino acids: CASSSGTSGDNEQFF.

The chain combines TRBV7-9 with TRBJ2-2, with 7 bases matching TRBD1. Trimming at V came to 3 bases and at J to 2 bases, leaving 6 bases not matched to a gene. The CDR3 totals 16 residues. Per the germline V gene, CDR1 is SEHNR and CDR2 is FQNEAQ (reference sequence). CDR3: CASSLATGINTGELFF. The CDR3 nucleotides read TGTGCCAGCAGCTTGGCGACAGGGATTAACACCGGGGAGCTGTTTTTT.

The J gene is TRBJ2-1, the V gene TRBV19; 9 nucleotides match TRBD1. From germline, CDR1 is LNHDA and CDR2 SQIVND (reference sequence). CDR3 length: 19 amino acids. Trimming removed 4 bases from V and 4 bases from J; junction bases left unmatched: 17. DNA of the CDR3: TGTGCCAGTAGTACTCTCCGGGACAGGGTGAAGAGTGGTTACAATGAGCAGTTCTTC. Translated: CASSTLRDRVKSGYNEQFF.

V usage is TRBV9 and J usage is TRBJ1-1; D is ambiguous. Deletions cut 3 bases from V and 0 bases from J, with 15 bases between. CDR3 size: 16 residues. Germline V lookup: CDR1 SGDLS, CDR2 YYNGEE. DNA for the CDR3: TGTGCCAGCAGCGCTCTCTCGGGCCTTATGAACACTGAAGCTTTCTTT. The encoded protein is CASSALSGLMNTEAFF.

This chain connects TRBV7-3 to TRBJ1-1; D may be TRBD1 (6 bases). The length of the CDR3 is 13 residues. Trimming removed 3 bases from V and 1 base from J, with 6 bases in between. Looked up from germline, CDR1 is SGHTA and CDR2 is FQGTGA. The CDR3 region is CASSLTGNTEAFF. CDR3 coding DNA: TGTGCCAGCAGCTTGACAGGGAACACTGAAGCTTTCTTT.

V and J are TRBV6-2 or TRBV6-3 and TRBJ1-5, with D hard to call. The length of the CDR3 is 14 residues. Looked up from germline, CDR1 is MNHEY and CDR2 is SVGEGT. The germline V and J ends were trimmed by 4 bases and 5 bases, with 12 bases remaining between them. The CDR3 bases are TGTGCCAGCAGTTCTACATCGGACGATCAGCCCCAGCATTTT. It codes for CASSSTSDDQPQHF.

The rearrangement joins TRBV19 to TRBJ1-1; D not certain. Germline V gene lookup returns CDR1 LNHDA and CDR2 SQIVND (reference sequence). The CDR3 loop spans 12 amino acids. V was trimmed by 6 bases and J by 7 bases, leaving 12 bases between them. The CDR3: CASRGMAIEAFF. The CDR3 coding sequence is TGTGCCAGTAGGGGGATGGCTATTGAAGCTTTCTTT.

The chain links TRBV5-1 to TRBJ1-5; D perhaps matches TRBD1 (5 bases). Trimming pared 1 base from V and 1 base from J, leaving 9 bases between. CDR1 and CDR2 (germline): SGHRS, YFSETQ. This CDR3 comprises 15 residues. The CDR3 nucleotides read TGCGCCAGCAGCTTGAGTGGGGCAAGCAATCAGCCCCAGCATTTT. It yields the protein CASSLSGASNQPQHF.

This clone has just one count. The V gene is TRBV7-8, the J gene TRBJ2-7; the match to TRBD1 covers 8 bases. Germline-derived CDR1 and CDR2 are SGHVS and FQNEAQ. Trimming cost V 3 bases and J 6 bases; bases outside gene matches: 16. This CDR3 has 17 amino acids. The CDR3 sequence: CASSLGQGARFVGEQYF. CDR3 DNA: TGTGCCAGCAGCTTGGGGCAGGGGGCGCGATTTGTTGGCGAGCAGTACTTC.

V gene TRBV3-1 (or the pseudogene TRBV3-2) combines with J gene TRBJ1-2, with D maybe TRBD1 (6 bases). V was cut by 0 bases and J by 8 bases, with 19 bases left in between. This CDR3 comprises 16 residues. Germline V CDR1 and CDR2: LGHDT, YNNKEL (reference sequence). Written as DNA, the CDR3 is TGTGCCAGCAGCCAAGATTGGGCAGGGGCCATGAGGGGCTACACCTTC. It translates to CASSQDWAGAMRGYTF.

The chain combines TRBV29-1 with TRBJ2-2, with TRBD1 matching 10 bases. The CDR3 sequence is 15 residues long. Trimming removed 7 bases from V and 7 bases from J; junction bases left unmatched: 12. Germline values: CDR1 SQVTM, CDR2 ANQGSEA. The CDR3 sequence is CSARTGGSWDGELFF. For the CDR3, the DNA is TGCAGCGCCAGGACAGGGGGGAGTTGGGACGGGGAGCTGTTTTTT.

The chain is built from TRBV18 and TRBJ1-1; no reliable D call. The CDR3 contains 15 residues. CDR1 and CDR2 (germline): KGHSH, LQKENI. Between the trimmed V and J ends, which lost 0 bases and 3 bases, there was a span of 11 bases. CDR3: CASSPPVGLDTEAFF. CDR3 DNA sequence: TGTGCCAGCTCACCACCGGTGGGATTGGACACTGAAGCTTTCTTT.

The chain recombines TRBV19 with TRBJ1-2; 7 nucleotides match TRBD1. This CDR3 comprises 15 residues. J was trimmed by 4 bases and V by 4 bases; bases with no gene match: 9. CDR1 is LNHDA, CDR2 SQIVND, per germline (reference sequence). The CDR3 sequence: CASSTGQAISYGYTF. The CDR3 DNA sequence: TGTGCCAGTAGTACAGGACAGGCGATTAGCTATGGCTACACCTTC.

This chain joins TRBV14 and TRBJ1-6; D is unclear. Trimming took off 1 base at V and 9 bases at J, with 10 bases between the two ends. Germline-derived CDR1 and CDR2 are SGHDN and FVKESK. The CDR3 is made up of 14 amino acids. The CDR3 bases are TGTGCCAGCAGCCAAGTTGCGGCCAGTTCACCCCTCCACTTT. Protein sequence: CASSQVAASSPLHF. Supplemented by reference TRBV14 and TRBJ1-6, the full variable domain reads EAGVTQFPSHSVIEKGQTVTLRCDPISGHDNLYWYRRVMGKEIKFLLHFVKESKQDESGMPNNRFLAERTGGTYSTLKVQPAELEDSGVYFCASSQVAASSPLHFGNGTRLTVT.

This chain joins TRBV10-3 and TRBJ2-1; TRBD1 might be the D (6 bases). The CDR3 contains 13 residues. The V gene lost 6 bases and the J gene lost 3 bases, with 9 bases spanning the gap. Germline CDR1 and CDR2: ENHRY and SYGVKD. The CDR3 reads CAIRSDSYNEQFF. The CDR3 DNA reads as TGTGCCATCAGGTCGGACAGCTACAATGAGCAGTTCTTC.